This is a list of T cell receptor beta chains from one sample in a study of T-cell memory formation after mild COVID-19. TCRdb itself ran the 5' RACE reads through MiXCR, one entry per CDR3 protein. The sample yields about 110,000 distinct CDR3 sequences, 9.5% to 15% seen once. The specimen was PBMCs or a T cell subset sorted from them (not recorded which). The receptors were gathered from an adult woman who had mild COVID-19 (a few samples of this study predate the infection). Cell type and time point are not known. Both conserved end residues are part of each CDR3. The D gene is left open where the match is weak. Rows give clone size only sometimes, using once, few, many, or a class for an expanded clone.

size,V,D,J,DNA,CDR3
few,TRBV7-3,.,TRBJ2-3,TGTGCCAGCAGCTTAGGAGCGACCAGCACAGATACGCAGTATTTT,CASSLGATSTDTQYF
few,TRBV7-9,TRBD1,TRBJ1-1,TGTGCCAGCAGCTCCGGACAGGCCAACACTGAAGCTTTCTTT,CASSSGQANTEAFF
.,TRBV9,.,TRBJ2-3,TGTGCCAGCAGCGTAGATACCACAGATACGCAGTATTTT,CASSVDTTDTQYF
.,TRBV20-1,TRBD2,TRBJ2-2,TGCAGTGCTAGAGATCGCGGGAGGGCGAACACCGGGGAGCTGTTTTTT,CSARDRGRANTGELFF
few,TRBV7-2,.,TRBJ2-1,TGTGCCAGCAGCTTACCTTCTCGCGGGTCTTCCTACAATGAGCAGTTCTTC,CASSLPSRGSSYNEQFF
many,TRBV6-5,.,TRBJ2-1,TGTGCCAGCACTCGCGCCGGGACAAGCTCCTACAATGAGCAGTTCTTC,CASTRAGTSSYNEQFF
.,TRBV6-5,.,TRBJ2-3,TGTGCCAGCAGTTACTCGAGGGGGGGAGTCGACACAGATACGCAGTATTTT,CASSYSRGGVDTDTQYF
many,TRBV7-6,.,TRBJ2-2,TGTGCCAGCCGGGATGTGAACACCGGGGAGCTGTTTTTT,CASRDVNTGELFF
.,TRBV9,.,TRBJ2-1,TGTGCCAGCAGCGTAAGCGGGACCAGACAGGGGCAGTTCTTC,CASSVSGTRQGQFF
few,TRBV7-2,.,TRBJ2-3,TGTGCCAGCAGCCCCGGGGTAGCAAGCGCAGATACGCAGTATTTT,CASSPGVASADTQYF